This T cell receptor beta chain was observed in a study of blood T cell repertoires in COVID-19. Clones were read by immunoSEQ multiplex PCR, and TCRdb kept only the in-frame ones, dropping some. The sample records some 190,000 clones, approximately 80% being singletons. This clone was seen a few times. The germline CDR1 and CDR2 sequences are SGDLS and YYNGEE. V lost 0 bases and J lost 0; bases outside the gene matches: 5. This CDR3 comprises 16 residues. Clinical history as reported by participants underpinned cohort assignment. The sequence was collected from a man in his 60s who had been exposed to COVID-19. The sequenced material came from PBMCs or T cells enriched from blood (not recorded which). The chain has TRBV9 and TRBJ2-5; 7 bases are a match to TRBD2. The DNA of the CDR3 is TGTGCCAGCAGCGTAGACGGCGGGGGTCACCAAGAGACCCAGTACTTC. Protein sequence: CASSVDGGGHQETQYF.